This T cell receptor (beta chain) is from a study of molecular identifiers for immune sequencing clone quantification. In germline, CDR1 is DFQATT, CDR2 SNEGSKA (reference sequence). V was clipped by 4 bases and J by 2 bases, with 15 bases between them. CDR3 length: 14 amino acids. TCRdb called the PCR reads again in MiXCR, with one record for every CDR3 protein. This sample has around 470,000 distinct CDR3 sequences, with about a fifth found just once. Study outcomes and limitations: Highly expanded clone sizes could be underestimated by identical TCR molecules sharing a barcode. Clones of above 20 RNA copies carried over 98% of effector molecules; in naive cells they carried under 1%. Spike-in Jurkat TCR RNA from a single cell reportedly registered among about 1 million naive cells.

Many counts were recorded for this clonotype. The antigen remains undetermined. This receptor was taken from a human donor in good health. Some libraries in this study had Jurkat cell RNA spiked in. The V gene is TRBV20-1, the J gene TRBJ2-7; D possibly corresponds to TRBD2 (5 bases). What was sequenced was naive CD8+ T cells from blood, with Jurkat cell RNA spiked in. The subset denotes: FACS-sorted CD8+CD4-CCR7+CD45RA+ naive T cells. CDR3: CSATSDLQAYEQYF. The CDR3 region has the DNA TGCAGTGCTACCTCGGACTTACAAGCCTACGAGCAGTACTTC.